The 31 T cell receptor beta chains below come from one sample, sequenced in a study of OX40 agonist ivuxolimab in advanced cancers. Libraries were prepared by immunoSEQ multiplex PCR; TCRdb keeps only in-frame clonotypes and omits some of them. The table shows roughly 92,000 clones, with 91% occurring only once. This specimen consisted of CD4+ or CD8+ T cells sorted from blood, obtained in a trial of the OX40 agonist ivuxolimab. These TCRs come from an adult with an advanced solid tumor such as melanoma, head and neck, liver or kidney cancer.

The V gene is TRBV5-4, the J gene TRBJ1-1; D unresolved. Germline CDR1 and CDR2: SGHNT and YYREEE (reference sequence). Trimming took 0 bases from V and 0 from J, leaving 9 bases between them. This CDR3 is 15 amino acids long. CDR3 protein: CASSLGLDVNTEAFF. For the CDR3, the DNA is TGTGCCAGCAGCTTGGGGCTGGACGTGAACACTGAAGCTTTCTTT.

As regards this clone: The DNA is left out, because the CDR3 cannot be placed on it with certainty; the CDR3 is given as TCRdb lists it. The chain links TRBV7-9 to TRBJ2-5; the table assigns TRBD2, which was not confirmed against the DNA. Termini included, the CDR3 measures 15 amino acids. Germline CDR1 and CDR2: SEHNR and FQNEAQ (reference sequence). CDR3 residues: CASSQVRDWASGAYF.

The rearrangement links TRBV4-1 to TRBJ2-1; D is unresolved. The germline gives CDR1 MGHRA, CDR2 YSYEKL. Deletions cut 1 base from V and 7 bases from J, with 5 bases between. The CDR3 consists of 12 residues. The CDR3: CASSQAGNEQFF. For the CDR3, the DNA is TGCGCCAGCAGCCAAGCAGGAAATGAGCAGTTCTTC.

The chain recombines TRBV4-1 with TRBJ2-2; D is perhaps TRBD1 or TRBD2 (5 bases each). Germline assignment: CDR1 MGHRA and CDR2 YSYEKL. V was pared by 2 bases and J by 3 bases, with 13 bases between. The CDR3 contains 16 residues. CDR3 protein: CASSQTPGTDTGELFF. CDR3 in DNA: TGCGCCAGCAGCCAAACTCCCGGGACGGACACCGGGGAGCTGTTTTTT.

The J gene is TRBJ1-3, the V gene TRBV9, with D uncertain. This CDR3 contains 14 residues. Trimming took off 0 bases at V and 1 base at J, with 5 bases between the two ends. Germline CDR1 SGDLS, CDR2 YYNGEE. CDR3 bases: TGTGCCAGCAGCGTAGGGGTGTCTGGAAACACCATATATTTT. This translates into CASSVGVSGNTIYF.

This clone occurred once. One junction end does not reproduce the germline sequence, and a read error may be involved. The gene calls are TRBV19 and TRBJ2-3; D is possibly TRBD2 (6 bases). The CDR3 has 10 residues. Germline V gives CDR1 LNHDA, CDR2 SQIVND (reference sequence). The chain's CDR3 is CASFRDSHRF. Here the CDR3 DNA reads TGTGCCAGTTTCCGGGACTCTCACCGCTTT.

This clone was picked up one time. V and J are TRBV5-1 and TRBJ2-7; 7 bases are a match to TRBD1. This CDR3 is 14 amino acids long. The germline gives CDR1 SGHRS, CDR2 YFSETQ. With V trimmed by 0 bases and J by 2 bases, 2 bases remained unmatched. This chain's CDR3 is CASSLAGQTYEQYF. DNA for the CDR3: TGCGCCAGCAGCTTGGCGGGACAGACCTACGAGCAGTACTTC. The variable domain in full, with the rest retrieved from reference TRBV5-1 and TRBJ2-7, is KAGVTQTPRYLIKTRGQQVTLSCSPISGHRSVSWYQQTPGQGLQFLFEYFSETQRNKGNFPGRFSGRQFSNSRSEMNVSTLELGDSALYLCASSLAGQTYEQYFGPGTRLTVT.

The gene calls are TRBV9 and TRBJ2-7; no firm D call. Trimming pared 4 bases from V and 6 bases from J, leaving 14 bases between. The germline V gene has CDR1 SGDLS and CDR2 YYNGEE. CDR3 length: 13 amino acids. CDR3 region: CASSPNGYREQYF. For the CDR3, the DNA is TGTGCCAGCAGCCCTAATGGGTACCGCGAGCAGTACTTC.

The rearrangement uses TRBV7-9 and TRBJ2-5; possibly TRBD1 for D (5 bases). Germline V gene sequence: CDR1 SEHNR, CDR2 FQNEAQ (reference sequence). CDR3 length: 13 residues. Deletions cut 5 bases from V and 3 bases from J, with 10 bases between. DNA for the CDR3: TGTGCCAGCAGCCTATTCAGGGAAGAGACCCAGTACTTC. Translation: CASSLFREETQYF.

This clone was seen only a few times. J is TRBJ2-7 and V is TRBV2; 10 bases align to TRBD1. Per germline, CDR1 SNHLY and CDR2 FYNNEI. This CDR3 is 13 amino acids long. The V gene end was trimmed by 7 bases and the J gene end by 3 bases; junction bases not matched to a gene: 3. The CDR3 DNA follows: TGTGCCAGCACCCGGGACAGGGGCTACGAGCAGTACTTC. Its protein is CASTRDRGYEQYF.

The chain combines TRBV19 with TRBJ2-1; tentative D call: TRBD2 (6 bases). CDR1 and CDR2 (germline): LNHDA, SQIVND (reference sequence). This CDR3 contains 16 residues. Trimming stripped 6 bases from V and 7 bases from J, with 22 bases between. Here the CDR3 reads CASRKNPGLTTNEQFF. The CDR3 nucleotides are TGTGCCAGTAGGAAGAATCCGGGACTGACGACGAATGAGCAGTTCTTC.

V is TRBV18 and J is TRBJ1-1; D might be TRBD1 (6 bases). The CDR3 totals 12 residues. CDR1 KGHSH and CDR2 LQKENI come from the germline V gene. V lost 5 bases and J 5 bases, leaving 9 bases between the germline ends. CDR3 bases: TGTGCCAGCTCAATACAGGGAACTGAAGCTTTCTTT. Protein sequence: CASSIQGTEAFF.

The gene calls are TRBV5-6 and TRBJ1-5; weak D call: TRBD1 (5 bases). The V gene's germline CDR1 is SGHDT and CDR2 YYEEEE. The V end lost 1 base, the J end lost 6 bases, and 14 bases lay between the germline ends. The CDR3 has 15 residues. The CDR3 DNA is TGTGCCAGCAGCTTGACAGGCGCCGGGGGTCAGCCCCAGCATTTT. Translation: CASSLTGAGGQPQHF. The full variable domain, rest sourced from reference TRBV5-6 and TRBJ1-5, is DAGVTQSPTHLIKTRGQQVTLRCSPKSGHDTVSWYQQALGQGPQFIFQYYEEEERQRGNFPDRFSGHQFPNYSSELNVNALLLGDSALYLCASSLTGAGGQPQHFGDGTRLSIL.

This chain joins TRBV5-1 and TRBJ2-5; D may be TRBD2 (5 bases). Germline values: CDR1 SGHRS, CDR2 YFSETQ. V was pared by 1 base and J by 5 bases, with 18 bases between. The CDR3 extends over 16 amino acids. Here the CDR3 DNA reads TGCGCCAGCAGCTTGCGTCCCGATACCGGCGGGGAGACCCAGTACTTC. It translates to CASSLRPDTGGETQYF.

This sequence joins TRBV6-6 and TRBJ2-7; a possible D gene is TRBD1 (6 bases). The CDR3 spans 12 residues. In germline, CDR1 is MNHNY, CDR2 SVGAGI (reference sequence). Trimming stripped 8 bases from V and 3 bases from J, with 11 bases between. CDR3: CASRRGNYEQYF. The CDR3 coding sequence is TGTGCCAGCCGCAGGGGCAACTACGAGCAGTACTTC.

This clone turned up a few times. The chain employs TRBV9 and TRBJ2-1; perhaps TRBD1 as D (6 bases). From germline, CDR1 is SGDLS and CDR2 YYNGEE. Trimming took off 2 bases at V and 3 bases at J, with 9 bases between the two ends. The CDR3 consists of 14 residues. The CDR3: CASSVSDSYNEQFF. CDR3 nucleotides: TGTGCCAGCAGCGTTTCGGACAGCTACAATGAGCAGTTCTTC.

This chain connects TRBV20-1 to TRBJ1-3; D is uncertain. Looked up from germline, CDR1 is DFQATT and CDR2 is SNEGSKA (reference sequence). The CDR3 is 11 amino acids. Trimming shortened V by 6 bases and J by 5 bases, and 8 bases separated the two germline ends. The CDR3 coding sequence is TGCAGTGCCCACGCTAGAAACACCATATATTTT. Amino acids: CSAHARNTIYF.

The chain combines TRBV29-1 with TRBJ2-1, with 10 bases lining up with TRBD2. The CDR3 loop spans 18 amino acids. Per the germline V gene, CDR1 is SQVTM and CDR2 is ANQGSEA. V shed 3 bases, J shed 0 bases, and the junction held 11 bases outside the gene matches. The CDR3 sequence: CSVDGLAGAVRSYNEQFF. The CDR3 DNA reads as TGCAGCGTTGACGGGCTAGCGGGAGCGGTTCGCTCCTACAATGAGCAGTTCTTC.

The V and J genes are TRBV27 and TRBJ2-7; TRBD2 aligns across 7 bases. Germline lookup yields CDR1 MNHEY and CDR2 SMNVEV (reference sequence). V shed 3 bases and J 4 bases; nucleotides not matched to a gene: 6. This CDR3 has 14 amino acids. The CDR3 nucleotides read TGTGCCAGCAGTTTCTCTAGCGGACTTTACGAGCAGTACTTC. Translating it yields CASSFSSGLYEQYF.

The chain uses TRBV7-8 and TRBJ2-6; no reliable D call. Looked up from germline, CDR1 is SGHVS and CDR2 is FQNEAQ. The V gene lost 2 bases and the J gene lost 0 bases, with 11 bases spanning the gap. CDR3 size: 17 residues. The CDR3 sequence: CASSLYERYSGANVLTF. The DNA of the CDR3 is TGTGCCAGCAGCTTATATGAACGGTACTCTGGGGCCAACGTCCTGACTTTC.

The chain employs TRBV27 and TRBJ1-5; D not resolved. Germline values: CDR1 MNHEY, CDR2 SMNVEV (reference sequence). The CDR3 extends over 12 amino acids. Trimming pared 5 bases from V and 1 base from J, leaving 3 bases between. CDR3 loop: CASSTSNQPQHF. CDR3 DNA: TGTGCCAGCAGTACCAGCAATCAGCCCCAGCATTTT.

This chain uses TRBV5-1 with TRBJ2-7; TRBD2 aligns across 7 bases. The CDR3 has 16 residues. Losses at the gene ends were 4 bases for V and 0 bases for J; bases not matched to a gene: 10. The germline gives CDR1 SGHRS, CDR2 YFSETQ. As DNA, the CDR3 is TGCGCCAGCAGCGCAGTGGACACGGGAGGCTCCTACGAGCAGTACTTC. This sequence encodes CASSAVDTGGSYEQYF. Filled out from reference TRBV5-1 and TRBJ2-7, the complete variable domain reads KAGVTQTPRYLIKTRGQQVTLSCSPISGHRSVSWYQQTPGQGLQFLFEYFSETQRNKGNFPGRFSGRQFSNSRSEMNVSTLELGDSALYLCASSAVDTGGSYEQYFGPGTRLTVT.

V and J are TRBV9 and TRBJ1-4; D call uncertain. Germline CDR1 and CDR2: SGDLS and YYNGEE. Trimming removed 1 base from V and 8 bases from J, with 12 bases in between. This CDR3 has 14 residues. The CDR3 DNA reads TGTGCCAGCAGCGTAACCCAAGTGGGGGAAAAACTGTTTTTT. Translating gives CASSVTQVGEKLFF. Full variable domain (missing parts from reference TRBV9 and TRBJ1-4): DSGVTQTPKHLITATGQRVTLRCSPRSGDLSVYWYQQSLDQGLQFLIQYYNGEERAKGNILERFSAQQFPDLHSELNLSSLELGDSALYFCASSVTQVGEKLFFGSGTQLSVL.

The chain is built from TRBV5-6 and TRBJ1-2; TRBD1 is a possible D gene (5 bases). Germline V gene sequence: CDR1 SGHDT, CDR2 YYEEEE. This CDR3 is built from 14 residues. V was pared by 6 bases and J by 2 bases, with 14 bases between. CDR3 amino acids: CASTLGRVNYGYTF. The CDR3 DNA follows: TGTGCCAGCACTCTTGGCAGGGTGAACTATGGCTACACCTTC.

The V call is TRBV7-5, the J call TRBJ2-7; no check of the table's D call, TRBD1, against the DNA was made. TRBV7-5 corresponds to a pseudogene. The CDR3 totals 11 residues. The CDR3: CASSLATGLYF. The CDR3 DNA follows: TGTGCCAGCAGCTTAGCGACAGGGCTGTACTTC.

The J gene is TRBJ2-1, the V gene TRBV14; 8 nucleotides match TRBD1. Germline V gene data show CDR1 as SGHDN and CDR2 as FVKESK. The CDR3 length is 13 residues. J lost 8 bases, V lost 6 bases, and 6 bases had no gene match. CDR3 amino acids: CASRGTGTDEQFF. The CDR3 DNA sequence: TGTGCCAGCAGGGGGACAGGTACGGATGAGCAGTTCTTC.

The chain has TRBV6-6 and TRBJ1-2; possibly TRBD1 for D (6 bases). Germline values: CDR1 MNHNY, CDR2 SVGAGI (reference sequence). The CDR3 extends over 15 amino acids. Trimming shortened V by 7 bases and J by 2 bases, and 17 bases separated the two germline ends. CDR3 region: CASMTRTAANYGYTF. The DNA of the CDR3 is TGTGCCAGCATGACTCGGACAGCCGCCAACTATGGCTACACCTTC.

This clone has just one count. The chain has TRBV27 and TRBJ1-6; possibly TRBD1 for D (5 bases). The V and J ends lost 8 bases and 11 bases respectively, with 22 bases between them. CDR1 is MNHEY, CDR2 SMNVEV, per germline (reference sequence). This CDR3 comprises 15 residues. This CDR3 reads CASRFSGPGGAPLHF. CDR3 sequence (DNA): TGTGCCAGCCGATTCTCAGGCCCGGGGGGAGCACCCCTCCACTTT.

The chain is built from TRBV7-9 and TRBJ2-1; 9 bases match TRBD2. CDR3 length: 15 residues. The V gene's germline CDR1 is SEHNR and CDR2 FQNEAQ (reference sequence). V lost 4 bases, J lost 4 bases, and 5 bases stayed unmatched. Written as DNA, the CDR3 is TGTGCCAGCAGCTCCCCAGCGGGAGGTTACAATGAGCAGTTCTTC. Translation gives CASSSPAGGYNEQFF.

In this sample, this clone turned up once. The chain recombines TRBV27 with TRBJ1-2; a weak D match, TRBD1 (5 bases). CDR3 length equals 16 residues. V was pared by 3 bases and J by 8 bases, with 22 bases between. The germline CDR1 and CDR2 sequences are MNHEY and SMNVEV (reference sequence). The CDR3 loop reads CASSLRGPHPNWGYTF. The DNA for the CDR3 is TGTGCCAGCAGTTTGAGGGGACCGCATCCGAACTGGGGCTACACCTTC.

This chain connects TRBV4-1 to TRBJ2-7; D ambiguous. Trimming stripped 0 bases from V and 1 base from J, with 7 bases between. The CDR3 loop spans 14 amino acids. Germline V lookup: CDR1 MGHRA, CDR2 YSYEKL. DNA of the CDR3: TGCGCCAGCAGCCAAGAGGTACCTTCCTACGAGCAGTACTTC. Its protein is CASSQEVPSYEQYF.